The sequence of this T cell receptor beta chain was determined in a study of blood T cells in healthy people across ages. Study-wide results and caveats: In older individuals, TCR beta diversity per million T cells was lower, falling roughly linearly with age.

Germline CDR1 is SGHRS and CDR2 is YFSETQ. The junction had 10 bases not matched to a gene; V was cut back by 1 base and J by 6 bases. CDR3 length: 16 residues. On this clonotype: Its specificity is not known.

For the second PCR, which ran for about 7 to 12 cycles, a sample-barcoded 5' primer and a J-beta primer mix were used. In TCRdb, the 5' RACE reads were re-called with MiXCR into one record per CDR3 protein. The data show 1.5 million to 2 million distinct CDR3 sequences, with over 25% seen just once and less than 9.5% held by the top ten. Sequencing input: blood. The TCR comes from a woman in her twenties or thirties in good health. The rearrangement uses TRBV5-1 and TRBJ2-1; 7 bases agree with TRBD2. CDR3 coding DNA: TGCGCCAGCAGCTTGAGGGAAGCGGGGTCGTCCAATGAGCAGTTCTTC. Encoded protein: CASSLREAGSSNEQFF.